These T cell receptor beta chains were read from a single sample in a study of stem cell transplantation in POMP-related autoinflammatory disease. TCRdb's copy holds only in-frame clones and misses some; the assay was immunoSEQ multiplex PCR. The data contain some 69,000 clones, under 95% of them singletons. The sample was CD4+ T cells from PBMCs, taken after stem cell transplantation. Receptors originate from a human patient with POMP-related autoinflammation and immune dysregulation (PRAID). Some T cells could come from the graft donor. Each CDR3 is given with its conserved first and last residue. The D gene is left open where the match is weak. Only some rows state a clone size, as once, few, many or a class for expanded clones.

d_call j_call clone_size v_call cdr3_nt cdr3_aa
TRBD1 TRBJ1-2 . TRBV18 TGTGCCAGCTCGACCGGGACAGCCGCTAACTATGGCTACACCTTC CASSTGTAANYGYTF
. TRBJ2-3 . TRBV25-1 TGTGCCAGCAGTGAGGGGCTAGTGGCGGCAGATACGCAGTATTTT CASSEGLVAADTQYF
TRBD1 TRBJ2-5 . TRBV19 TGTGCCAGTAGACCCAACTTCCGACAGGGTGCGGAGACCCAGTACTTC CASRPNFRQGAETQYF
TRBD1 TRBJ1-1 . TRBV7-9 TGTGCCAGCAGCTTAGCTGGTCAGGGGGACACTGAAGCTTTCTTT CASSLAGQGDTEAFF
. TRBJ2-3 . TRBV5-1 TGCGCCAGCAGGGCGGACTTCCCCAGCGGGCCAGATACGCAGTATTTT CASRADFPSGPDTQYF
. TRBJ1-5 . TRBV7-2 TGTGCCAGCAGCCCGAACAGGAAACAGCCCCAGCATTTT CASSPNRKQPQHF
. TRBJ2-3 once TRBV7-8 TGTGCCAGCAGCTTAGCAGATACGCAGTATTTT CASSLADTQYF
. TRBJ2-2 . TRBV28 TGTGCCAGCAGCCCTTGGACCCTGGGCCACACCGGGGAGCTGTTTTTT CASSPWTLGHTGELFF
TRBD1 TRBJ2-5 . TRBV7-9 TGTGCCAGCAGCTTTAGACAGGGCGGCGAGACCCAGTACTTC CASSFRQGGETQYF
. TRBJ2-4 . TRBV2 TGTGCCAGCACCGAAAGGGTTCCGACAGTAGCCAAAAACATTCAGTACTTC CASTERVPTVAKNIQYF
TRBD1 TRBJ1-4 . TRBV10-3 TGTGCCATCAGTGGGACAGGGAGAGGTGAAAAACTGTTTTTT CAISGTGRGEKLFF
. TRBJ2-2 . TRBV6-4 TGTGCCACTCACTTACACCACACCGGGGAGCTGTTTTTT CATHLHHTGELFF
. TRBJ2-5 once TRBV6-5 TGTGCCGGGGACAACCCCACCTCGACCCAGTACTTC CAGDNPTSTQYF
. TRBJ1-5 once TRBV6-5 TGTGCCAGCAGCCGCAGGGGTTTAGGCCAGCCCCAGCATTTT CASSRRGLGQPQHF
. TRBJ2-7 . TRBV20-1 TGCAGTGCCGCGAACTACGAGCAGTACTTC CSAANYEQYF
. TRBJ2-2 . TRBV27 TGTGCCAGCAGTTTAAGGGGGGGTACCGGGGAGCTGTTTTTT CASSLRGGTGELFF
. TRBJ2-7 . TRBV7-2 TGTGCCAGCAGCTTAGATAACAGTTCGGGCGAGCAGTACTTC CASSLDNSSGEQYF
TRBD1 TRBJ1-3 . TRBV24-1 TGTGCCACCAGTCCCTCGGACAGGGCTGGAAACACCATATATTTT CATSPSDRAGNTIYF
TRBD2 TRBJ2-3 . TRBV7-8 TGTGCCAGCAGCTCAAGACTAGCGGGAGGATATGATACGCAGTATTTT CASSSRLAGGYDTQYF
. TRBJ2-6 . TRBV5-5 TGTGCCAGCAGCCTGTGGGGTGAATTGAGCTCTGGGGCCAACGTCCTGACTTTC CASSLWGELSSGANVLTF
TRBD2 TRBJ2-1 . TRBV9 TGTGCCAGCAGCGGCCTAGCGGGTGCCTACAATGAGCAGTTCTTC CASSGLAGAYNEQFF
. TRBJ2-1 . TRBV18 TGTGCCAGCTCACCACAGGGATACAATGAGCAGTTCTTC CASSPQGYNEQFF
TRBD1 TRBJ2-7 . TRBV5-1 TGCGCCAGCAGCTTGAGGGACAGGGGGCTTAGCGAGCAGTACTTC CASSLRDRGLSEQYF
TRBD1 TRBJ1-3 few TRBV6-5 TGTGCCAGCAGTTACCATCCCGGGACAGGGGATGACACCATATATTTT CASSYHPGTGDDTIYF
. TRBJ2-3 . TRBV24-1 TGTGCCACCAGTGCGAGCACAGATACGCAGTATTTT CATSASTDTQYF
. TRBJ1-1 . TRBV5-1 TGCGCCAGCAGCTCCCAGGGTACCGCTGAAGCTTTCTTT CASSSQGTAEAFF
. TRBJ1-5 . TRBV27 TGTGCCAGCAGCGGCTGGGGTAGCAATCAGCCCCAGCATTTT CASSGWGSNQPQHF
. TRBJ1-2 . TRBV7-8 TGTGCCAGCAGCCAACTAATTAGGGGAGTGAAGGGGTATGGCTACACCTTC CASSQLIRGVKGYGYTF
. TRBJ2-2 . TRBV6-5 TGTGCCAGCAGGGGGACCTTCACCGGGGAGCTGTTTTTT CASRGTFTGELFF
. TRBJ2-7 . TRBV4-1 TGCGCCAGCAGCCAAGTTTATACAGCGTCCTACGAGCAGTACTTC CASSQVYTASYEQYF
. TRBJ2-2 few TRBV5-1 TGCGCCAGCAGCTTGAATCAGGGTGCGGGGACCGGGGAGCTGTTTTTT CASSLNQGAGTGELFF
. TRBJ1-1 . TRBV27 TGTGCCAGCAGTCAAAAGACAGGCTACACTGAAGCTTTCTTT CASSQKTGYTEAFF